This T cell receptor (beta chain) was sequenced for a study of OX40 agonist ivuxolimab in advanced cancers. Looking at the study overall: Dose-escalation patients suffered from hepatocellular carcinoma, melanoma, renal cell or head and neck cancer. Participants, approximately 80% male, averaged approximately 60 years of age, ranging from about 23 to 85. Overall study findings and caveats: Some nonresponders likewise displayed low normalized T-cell clonal expansion.

Clones were sequenced by immunoSEQ multiplex PCR, and TCRdb holds only the in-frame ones, with some missing. This sample has 60,000 to 70,000 clones, with 86% found just once. Of note for this clone: Its specificity is unknown.

Peripheral blood came from all dose cohorts at three timepoints. V lost 0 bases and J 13 bases, leaving 20 bases between the germline ends. Germline values: CDR1 SGHNT, CDR2 YYREEE (reference sequence). This CDR3 has 16 amino acids. The chain combines TRBV5-4 with TRBJ1-6, with D possibly matching TRBD1 (5 bases). The TCR originated in an adult with an advanced solid tumor such as melanoma, head and neck, liver or kidney cancer. The material sequenced was CD4+ or CD8+ T cells sorted from blood, taken in a trial of the OX40 agonist ivuxolimab. CDR3 in DNA: TGTGCCAGCAGCTTGGCCGAGCGGACAATTACAACGCCCCTCCACTTT. Residues: CASSLAERTITTPLHF. Full variable domain (outside the CDR3, taken from reference TRBV5-4 and TRBJ1-6): ETGVTQSPTHLIKTRGQQVTLRCSSQSGHNTVSWYQQALGQGPQFIFQYYREEENGRGNFPPRFSGLQFPNYSSELNVNALELDDSALYLCASSLAERTITTPLHFGNGTRLTVT.